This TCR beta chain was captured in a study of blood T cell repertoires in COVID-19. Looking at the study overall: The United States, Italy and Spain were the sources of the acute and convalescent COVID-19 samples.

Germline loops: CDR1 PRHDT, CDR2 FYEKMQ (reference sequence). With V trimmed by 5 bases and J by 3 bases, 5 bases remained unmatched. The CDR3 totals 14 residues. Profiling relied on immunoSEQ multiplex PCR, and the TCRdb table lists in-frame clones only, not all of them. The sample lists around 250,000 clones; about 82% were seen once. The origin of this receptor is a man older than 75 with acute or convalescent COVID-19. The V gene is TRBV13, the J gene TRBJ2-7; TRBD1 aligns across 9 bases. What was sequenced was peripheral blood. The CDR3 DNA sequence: TGTGCCAGCAGCCCCGGGACAGGGCTCTACGAGCAGTACTTC. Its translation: CASSPGTGLYEQYF.